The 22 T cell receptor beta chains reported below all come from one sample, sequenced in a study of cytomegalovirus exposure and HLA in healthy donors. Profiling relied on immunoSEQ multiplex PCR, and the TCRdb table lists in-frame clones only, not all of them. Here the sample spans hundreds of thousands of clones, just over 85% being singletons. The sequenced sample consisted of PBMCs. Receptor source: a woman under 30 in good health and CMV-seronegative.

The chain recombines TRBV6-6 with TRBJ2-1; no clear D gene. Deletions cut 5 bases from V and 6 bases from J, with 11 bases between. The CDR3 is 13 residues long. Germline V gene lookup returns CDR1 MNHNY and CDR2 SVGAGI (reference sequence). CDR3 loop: CASSIQISNEQFF. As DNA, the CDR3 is TGTGCCAGCAGTATACAAATTTCCAATGAGCAGTTCTTC.

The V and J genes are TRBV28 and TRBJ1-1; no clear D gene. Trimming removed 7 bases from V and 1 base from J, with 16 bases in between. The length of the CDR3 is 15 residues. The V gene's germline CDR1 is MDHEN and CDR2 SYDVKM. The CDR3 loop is CASNPTSEANTEAFF. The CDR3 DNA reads TGTGCCAGCAATCCTACATCAGAGGCGAACACTGAAGCTTTCTTT.

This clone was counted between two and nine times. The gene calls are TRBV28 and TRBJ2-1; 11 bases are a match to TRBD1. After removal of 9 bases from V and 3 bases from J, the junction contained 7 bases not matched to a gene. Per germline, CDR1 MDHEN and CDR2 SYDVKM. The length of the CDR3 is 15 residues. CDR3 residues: CASLHGTGGYNEQFF. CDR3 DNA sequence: TGTGCCAGTCTTCACGGGACAGGGGGCTACAATGAGCAGTTCTTC.

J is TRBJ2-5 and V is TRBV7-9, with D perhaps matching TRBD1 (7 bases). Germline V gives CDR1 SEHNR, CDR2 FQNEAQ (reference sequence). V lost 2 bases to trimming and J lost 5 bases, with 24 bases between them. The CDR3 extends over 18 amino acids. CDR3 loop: CASSLRGRGIKVRETQYF. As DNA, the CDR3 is TGTGCCAGCAGCTTAAGGGGGCGGGGTATTAAGGTAAGGGAGACCCAGTACTTC.

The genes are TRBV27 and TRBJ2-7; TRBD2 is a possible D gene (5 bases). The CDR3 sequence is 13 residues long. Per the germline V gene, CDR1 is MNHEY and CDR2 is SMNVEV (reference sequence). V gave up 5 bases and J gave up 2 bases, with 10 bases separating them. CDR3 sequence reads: CASSGRGTYEQYF. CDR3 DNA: TGTGCCAGCAGTGGACGGGGTACCTACGAGCAGTACTTC.

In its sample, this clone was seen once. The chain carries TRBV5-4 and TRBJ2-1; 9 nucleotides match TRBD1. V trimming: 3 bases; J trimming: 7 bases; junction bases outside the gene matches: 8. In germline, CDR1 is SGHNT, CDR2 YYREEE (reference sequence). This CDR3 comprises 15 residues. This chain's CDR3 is CASSWGTGRSNEQFF. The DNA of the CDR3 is TGTGCCAGCAGCTGGGGGACAGGGCGTAGTAATGAGCAGTTCTTC.

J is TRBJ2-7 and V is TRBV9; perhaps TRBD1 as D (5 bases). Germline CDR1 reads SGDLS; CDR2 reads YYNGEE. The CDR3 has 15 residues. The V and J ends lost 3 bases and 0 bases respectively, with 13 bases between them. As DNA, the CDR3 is TGTGCCAGCAGCGGTCTAGGGGCAGACTCCTACGAGCAGTACTTC. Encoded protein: CASSGLGADSYEQYF.

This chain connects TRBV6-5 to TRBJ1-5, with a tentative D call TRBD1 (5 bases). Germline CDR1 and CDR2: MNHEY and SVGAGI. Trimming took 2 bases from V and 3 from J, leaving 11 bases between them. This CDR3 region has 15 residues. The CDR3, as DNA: TGTGCCAGCAGTTACAGTCAGGGCCACAATCAGCCCCAGCATTTT. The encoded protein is CASSYSQGHNQPQHF.

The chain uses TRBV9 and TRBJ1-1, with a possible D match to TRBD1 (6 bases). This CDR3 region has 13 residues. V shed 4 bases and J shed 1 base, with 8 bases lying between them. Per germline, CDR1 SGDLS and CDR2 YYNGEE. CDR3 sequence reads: CASSPQGNTEAFF. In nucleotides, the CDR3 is TGTGCCAGCAGCCCACAGGGGAACACTGAAGCTTTCTTT.

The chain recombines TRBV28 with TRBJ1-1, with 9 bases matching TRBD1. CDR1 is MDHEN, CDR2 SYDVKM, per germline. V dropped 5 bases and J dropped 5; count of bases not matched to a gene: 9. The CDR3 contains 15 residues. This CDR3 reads CASSPDRGGRTEAFF. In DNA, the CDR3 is TGTGCCAGCAGTCCTGACAGGGGGGGCAGAACTGAAGCTTTCTTT.

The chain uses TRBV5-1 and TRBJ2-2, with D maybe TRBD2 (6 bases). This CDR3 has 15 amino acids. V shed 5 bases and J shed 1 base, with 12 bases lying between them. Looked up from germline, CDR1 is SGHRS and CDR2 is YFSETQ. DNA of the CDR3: TGCGCCAGCAGAGACGGGGGAGAGAACACCGGGGAGCTGTTTTTT. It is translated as CASRDGGENTGELFF.

CDR3 residues: CASRGTSDRIAYNEQFF. The CDR3 DNA reads as TGTGCCAGCCGAGGGACTAGCGACCGCATTGCCTACAATGAGCAGTTCTTC. The chain carries TRBV2 and TRBJ2-1, with 10 bases aligning to TRBD2. Germline-derived CDR1 and CDR2 are SNHLY and FYNNEI. V dropped 8 bases and J dropped 2; count of bases not matched to a gene: 12. The CDR3 has 17 residues. Using reference TRBV2 and TRBJ2-1 for the parts outside the CDR3, the full variable domain is EPEVTQTPSHQVTQMGQEVILRCVPISNHLYFYWYRQILGQKVEFLVSFYNNEISEKSEIFDDQFSVERPDGSNFTLKIRSTKLEDSAMYFCASRGTSDRIAYNEQFFGPGTRLTVL.

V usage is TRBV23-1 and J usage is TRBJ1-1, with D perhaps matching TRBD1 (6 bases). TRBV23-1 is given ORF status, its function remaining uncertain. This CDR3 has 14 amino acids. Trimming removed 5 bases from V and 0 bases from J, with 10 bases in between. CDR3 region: CASSLGQMNTEAFF. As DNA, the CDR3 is TGCGCCAGCAGTTTAGGACAGATGAACACTGAAGCTTTCTTT.

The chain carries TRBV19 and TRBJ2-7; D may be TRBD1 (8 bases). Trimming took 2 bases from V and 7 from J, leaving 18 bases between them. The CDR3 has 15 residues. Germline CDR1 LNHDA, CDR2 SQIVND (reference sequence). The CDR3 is CASSISGTGSREQYF. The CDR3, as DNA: TGTGCCAGTAGTATAAGCGGGACAGGTAGCAGGGAGCAGTACTTC.

The CDR3 spells CASSPGQNTGELFF. In nucleotides, the CDR3 is TGTGCCAGCAGTCCGGGTCAGAACACCGGGGAGCTGTTTTTT. The gene calls are TRBV27 and TRBJ2-2; D unclear. This CDR3 contains 14 residues. Germline CDR1 MNHEY, CDR2 SMNVEV (reference sequence). Trimming pared 5 bases from V and 1 base from J, leaving 8 bases between.

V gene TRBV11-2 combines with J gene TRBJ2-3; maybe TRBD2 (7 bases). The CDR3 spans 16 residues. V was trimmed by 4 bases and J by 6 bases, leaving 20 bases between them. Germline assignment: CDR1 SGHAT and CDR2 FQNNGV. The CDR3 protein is CASSSVEGGPKDTQYF. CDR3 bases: TGTGCCAGCAGCTCCGTGGAGGGGGGGCCTAAGGATACGCAGTATTTT. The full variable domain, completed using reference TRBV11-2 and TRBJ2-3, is EAGVAQSPRYKIIEKRQSVAFWCNPISGHATLYWYQQILGQGPKLLIQFQNNGVVDDSQLPKDRFSAERLKGVDSTLKIQPAKLEDSAVYLCASSSVEGGPKDTQYFGPGTRLTVL.

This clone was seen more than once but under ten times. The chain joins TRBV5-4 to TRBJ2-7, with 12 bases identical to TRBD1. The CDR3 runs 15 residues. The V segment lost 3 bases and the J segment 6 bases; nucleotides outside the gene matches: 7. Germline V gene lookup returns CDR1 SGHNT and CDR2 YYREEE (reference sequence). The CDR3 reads CASSYSRDRGLEQYF. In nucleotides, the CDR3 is TGTGCCAGCAGCTACTCCCGGGACAGGGGGCTCGAGCAGTACTTC.

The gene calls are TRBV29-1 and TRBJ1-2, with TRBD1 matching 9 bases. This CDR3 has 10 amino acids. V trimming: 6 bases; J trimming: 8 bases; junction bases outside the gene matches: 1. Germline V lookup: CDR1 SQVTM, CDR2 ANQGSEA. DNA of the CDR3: TGCAGCGTGGGGACAGGGGGCTACACCTTC. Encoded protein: CSVGTGGYTF.

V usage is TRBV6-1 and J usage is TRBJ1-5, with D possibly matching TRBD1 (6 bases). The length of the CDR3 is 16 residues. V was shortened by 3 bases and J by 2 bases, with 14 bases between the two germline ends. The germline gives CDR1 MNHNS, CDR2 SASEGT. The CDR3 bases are TGTGCCAGCAGTGAGGGACACGGGGGGGGCAATCAGCCCCAGCATTTT. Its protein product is CASSEGHGGGNQPQHF.

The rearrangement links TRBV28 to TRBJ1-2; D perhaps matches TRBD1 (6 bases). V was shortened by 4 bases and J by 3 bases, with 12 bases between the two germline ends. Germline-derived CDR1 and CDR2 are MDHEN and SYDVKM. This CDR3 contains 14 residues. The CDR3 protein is CASSSDSNYYGYTF. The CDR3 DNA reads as TGTGCCAGCAGTTCGGACAGTAACTACTATGGCTACACCTTC.

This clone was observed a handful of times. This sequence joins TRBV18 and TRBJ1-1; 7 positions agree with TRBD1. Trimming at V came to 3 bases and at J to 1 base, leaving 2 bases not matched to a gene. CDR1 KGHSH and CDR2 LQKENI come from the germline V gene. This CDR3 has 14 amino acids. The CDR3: CASSPGQSNTEAFF. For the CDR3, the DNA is TGTGCCAGCTCACCGGGACAGTCGAACACTGAAGCTTTCTTT.

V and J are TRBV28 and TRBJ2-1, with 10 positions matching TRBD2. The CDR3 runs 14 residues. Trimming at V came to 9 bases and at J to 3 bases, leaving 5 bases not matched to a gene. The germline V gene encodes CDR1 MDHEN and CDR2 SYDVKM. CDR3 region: CASTGLALYNEQFF. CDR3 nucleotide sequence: TGTGCCAGTACGGGACTAGCGCTCTACAATGAGCAGTTCTTC.